This T cell receptor (beta chain) was observed in a study of early T cells in non-severe SARS-CoV-2 infection. Turning to the study itself: Sequenced bulk RNA came from whole blood that was unsorted, and chains were unpaired.

Study-level points and caveats: There was a bias toward anti-spike CD8 responses in VDJdb matching, which missed private and CD4 specificities.

The germline V gene encodes CDR1 LGHNA and CDR2 YNFKEQ. This CDR3 spans 16 amino acids. Trimming took off 0 bases at V and 1 base at J, with 11 bases between the two ends. This clonotype was picked up many times. Its antigen remains unknown. Individual cDNA molecules were tagged with unique molecular identifiers, the study reported. TCRdb re-called the 5' RACE reads with MiXCR, one entry per CDR3 protein. In the table there are some 37,000 distinct CDR3 sequences, roughly 9.9% of which are singletons. The sequence was collected from an adult who was a healthcare worker with PCR-confirmed SARS-CoV-2 infection or an uninfected control (not recorded which). Sequencing was carried out using whole blood. V and J are TRBV4-2 and TRBJ2-3, with D maybe TRBD2 (5 bases). The CDR3 DNA follows: TGTGCCAGCAGCCAAGATCTAGCAGAGGGCACAGATACGCAGTATTTT. Its protein product is CASSQDLAEGTDTQYF.